What follows are 18 T cell receptor beta chains derived from one specimen sequenced in a study of chemoradiotherapy in HPV16-positive cancers. The assay was immunoSEQ multiplex PCR, and TCRdb's table has in-frame clones only and misses some. The table has approximately 58,000 clones, 90% seen once. This specimen consisted of blood, obtained from a patient who underwent chemoradiotherapy. Receptors originate from a human donor with HPV-associated anogenital cancer.

This clone occurred once. The rearrangement links TRBV9 to TRBJ2-1, with D perhaps assigned TRBD1 or TRBD2 (5 bases each). The germline V gene has CDR1 SGDLS and CDR2 YYNGEE. V lost 4 bases and J 5 bases, leaving 10 bases between the germline ends. The CDR3 has 13 residues. CDR3 protein: CASSSGTHNEQFF. The CDR3 nucleotides are TGTGCCAGCAGCTCAGGGACCCACAATGAGCAGTTCTTC.

The chain employs TRBV19 and TRBJ1-5; 7 nucleotides match TRBD1. There are 15 residues in the CDR3. The junction had 13 bases not matched to a gene; V was cut back by 8 bases and J by 6 bases. Looked up from germline, CDR1 is LNHDA and CDR2 is SQIVND (reference sequence). The CDR3 region has the DNA TGTGCCAGTTCTAACGACAGGGCTAGGGGTCAGCCCCAGCATTTT. Translation: CASSNDRARGQPQHF.

The chain is built from TRBV6-1 and TRBJ2-7, with a tentative D call TRBD1 (6 bases). The CDR3 has 13 residues. Trimming shortened V by 7 bases and J by 2 bases, and 12 bases separated the two germline ends. From germline, CDR1 is MNHNS and CDR2 SASEGT. For the CDR3, the DNA is TGTGCCAGCAACACAGGGTATCCCTACGAGCAGTACTTC. Protein sequence: CASNTGYPYEQYF.

This clone has only a few counts. Here the CDR3 DNA reads TGTGCCACCAGCAGGGGGACTAGCGCATCGACCCAGTACTTC. Its protein product is CATSRGTSASTQYF. The J gene is TRBJ2-5, the V gene TRBV15; 10 bases are a match to TRBD2. CDR1 LNHNV and CDR2 YYDKDF come from the germline V gene (reference sequence). V gave up 3 bases and J gave up 7 bases; unmatched junction bases: 5. The CDR3 is made up of 14 amino acids.

The chain links TRBV5-1 to TRBJ1-2; 9 positions agree with TRBD1. CDR3 length: 13 residues. Losses at the gene ends were 4 bases for V and 8 bases for J; bases not matched to a gene: 6. Germline V CDR1 and CDR2: SGHRS, YFSETQ. The CDR3 DNA sequence: TGCGCCAGCAGCACTGGACAGGGGCAAGGCTACACCTTC. Translation gives CASSTGQGQGYTF.

This rearrangement joins TRBV29-1 to TRBJ2-6; no clear D. Germline CDR1 reads SQVTM; CDR2 reads ANQGSEA. This CDR3 is built from 15 residues. Between the trimmed V and J ends, which lost 5 bases and 0 bases, there was a span of 11 bases. CDR3 in amino acids: CSVWWTHSGANVLTF. CDR3 in DNA: TGCAGCGTTTGGTGGACCCACTCTGGGGCCAACGTCCTGACTTTC.

V and J are TRBV12-5 and TRBJ2-2; D remains ambiguous. Germline V CDR1 and CDR2: LGHNT, FRNRAP. V was pared by 3 bases and J by 3 bases, with 11 bases between. The CDR3 has 15 amino acids. CDR3 region: CASGLGLGDTGELFF. The CDR3 nucleotides are TGTGCTAGTGGTTTAGGGCTCGGAGACACCGGGGAGCTGTTTTTT.

The chain joins TRBV30 to TRBJ2-7; D may correspond to TRBD1 or TRBD2 (6 bases each). Germline V gene lookup returns CDR1 GTSNPN and CDR2 SVGIG (reference sequence). V was cut by 0 bases and J by 0 bases, with 9 bases left in between. This CDR3 spans 14 amino acids. The CDR3 bases are TGTGCCTGGAGTGTAGGGGGACTCTCCTACGAGCAGTACTTC. It specifies CAWSVGGLSYEQYF. The full variable domain, in which reference TRBV30 and TRBJ2-7 provide the parts outside the CDR3, is SQTIHQWPATLVQPVGSPLSLECTVEGTSNPNLYWYRQAAGRGLQLLFYSVGIGQISSEVPQNLSASRPQDRQFILSSKKLLLSDSGFYLCAWSVGGLSYEQYFGPGTRLTVT.

The V gene is TRBV18, the J gene TRBJ1-1; D call uncertain. Trimming removed 3 bases at V and 3 bases at J, with 11 bases between. CDR1 is KGHSH, CDR2 LQKENI, per germline. CDR3 length: 14 residues. CDR3 coding DNA: TGTGCCAGCTCACCTCCTCTACGGGACACTGAAGCTTTCTTT. Protein sequence: CASSPPLRDTEAFF.

This sequence joins TRBV6-5 and TRBJ1-2, with D maybe TRBD1 (5 bases). CDR1 and CDR2 (germline): MNHEY, SVGAGI. CDR3 length: 15 residues. V was clipped by 0 bases and J by 5 bases, with 13 bases between them. The CDR3 region has the DNA TGTGCCAGCAGTTACTCGATTTGGGAGGGGTATGGCTACACCTTC. It codes for CASSYSIWEGYGYTF.

The rearrangement uses TRBV6-4 and TRBJ1-6, with D maybe TRBD1 (5 bases). The CDR3 has 14 amino acids. Trimming cost V 2 bases and J 7 bases, with 9 bases left between them. Germline V gene sequence: CDR1 MRHNA, CDR2 SNTAGT. The CDR3 nucleotides read TGTGCCAGCAGTGACGGGACGGAAAATTCACCCCTCCACTTT. Amino acid sequence: CASSDGTENSPLHF.

The gene calls are TRBV4-3 and TRBJ1-1, with TRBD1 matching over 8 bases. Germline CDR1 is LGHNA and CDR2 is YSLEER. The length of the CDR3 is 15 residues. Unmatched junction bases numbered 12, after V lost 4 bases and J lost 8 bases. The CDR3 DNA reads TGCGCCAGCAGCCCTTATGGACAGGGTTCTTCAGAAGCTTTCTTT. Amino acids: CASSPYGQGSSEAFF.

This sequence joins TRBV15 and TRBJ2-1; 10 positions agree with TRBD2. With V trimmed by 0 bases and J by 3 bases, 14 bases remained unmatched. This CDR3 is built from 20 residues. Germline loops: CDR1 LNHNV, CDR2 YYDKDF (reference sequence). The CDR3 DNA reads as TGTGCCACCAGCAGAGATCCCCTACTCCGAGCGGGGGGGAGCTACAATGAGCAGTTCTTC. Protein product: CATSRDPLLRAGGSYNEQFF.

The chain has TRBV30 and TRBJ1-3, with 9 nucleotides matching TRBD1. The germline gives CDR1 GTSNPN, CDR2 SVGIG (reference sequence). CDR3 length: 15 residues. V trimming: 5 bases; J trimming: 4 bases; junction bases outside the gene matches: 9. In DNA, the CDR3 is TGTGCCTGGGACTTCGGACAGGGGTACGGAAACACCATATATTTT. This sequence encodes CAWDFGQGYGNTIYF.

The chain recombines TRBV7-8 with TRBJ2-7; no firm D call. Deletions cut 0 bases from V and 0 bases from J, with 12 bases between. The CDR3 is 16 residues long. Germline CDR1 and CDR2: SGHVS and FQNEAQ. This chain's CDR3 is CASSLALASSSYEQYF. The CDR3 DNA reads TGTGCCAGCAGCTTAGCGCTCGCTTCCAGCTCCTACGAGCAGTACTTC.

The chain has TRBV11-2 and TRBJ1-4; D uncertain. From germline, CDR1 is SGHAT and CDR2 FQNNGV. The CDR3 extends over 15 amino acids. V was clipped by 5 bases and J by 1 base, with 11 bases between them. The CDR3 protein is CASSPPGLTNEKLFF. The CDR3 DNA reads TGTGCCAGCAGCCCTCCGGGTTTAACTAATGAAAAACTGTTTTTT.

The chain joins TRBV5-4 to TRBJ2-2; 9 nucleotides agree with TRBD1. The CDR3 is made up of 16 amino acids. The V gene end was trimmed by 4 bases and the J gene end by 0 bases; junction bases not matched to a gene: 4. Looked up from germline, CDR1 is SGHNT and CDR2 is YYREEE (reference sequence). CDR3 bases: TGTGCCAGCAGCCCCCGGGACAGGGCGAACACCGGGGAGCTGTTTTTT. This gives the protein CASSPRDRANTGELFF.

The chain carries TRBV29-1 and TRBJ2-3, with 7 nucleotides matching TRBD1. Germline V CDR1 and CDR2: SQVTM, ANQGSEA. This CDR3 has 13 residues. V dropped 8 bases and J dropped 2; count of bases not matched to a gene: 7. The chain's CDR3 is CSLSGQYTDTQYF. The CDR3, as DNA: TGCAGCTTATCGGGACAGTACACAGATACGCAGTATTTT.